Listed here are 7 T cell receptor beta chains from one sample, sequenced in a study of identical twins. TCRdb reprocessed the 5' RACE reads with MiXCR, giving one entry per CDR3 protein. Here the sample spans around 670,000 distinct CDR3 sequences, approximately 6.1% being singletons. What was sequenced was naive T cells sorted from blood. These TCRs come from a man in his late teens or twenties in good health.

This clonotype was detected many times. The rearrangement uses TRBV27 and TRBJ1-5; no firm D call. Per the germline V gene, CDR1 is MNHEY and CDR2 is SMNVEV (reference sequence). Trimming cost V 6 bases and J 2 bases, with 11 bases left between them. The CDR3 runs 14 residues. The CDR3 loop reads CASRPTGRNQPQHF. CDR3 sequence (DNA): TGTGCCAGCAGACCAACCGGACGCAATCAGCCCCAGCATTTT.

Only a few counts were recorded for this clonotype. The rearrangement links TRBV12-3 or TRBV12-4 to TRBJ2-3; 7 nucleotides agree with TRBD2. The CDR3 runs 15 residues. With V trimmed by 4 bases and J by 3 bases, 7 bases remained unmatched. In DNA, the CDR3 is TGTGCCAGCAGTTCGAGGGCTAGCGGAACAGATACGCAGTATTTT. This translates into CASSSRASGTDTQYF.

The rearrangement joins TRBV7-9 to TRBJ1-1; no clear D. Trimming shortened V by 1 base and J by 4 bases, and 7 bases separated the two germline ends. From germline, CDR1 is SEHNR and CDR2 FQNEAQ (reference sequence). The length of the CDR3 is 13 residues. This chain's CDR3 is CASSLGLVTEAFF. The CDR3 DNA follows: TGTGCCAGCAGCTTAGGTCTGGTCACTGAAGCTTTCTTT.

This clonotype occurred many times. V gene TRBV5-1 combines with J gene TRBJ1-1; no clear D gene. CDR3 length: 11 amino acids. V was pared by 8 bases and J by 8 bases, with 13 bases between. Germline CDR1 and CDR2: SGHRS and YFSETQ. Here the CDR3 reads CASKRVDEAFF. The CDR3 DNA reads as TGCGCCAGTAAGAGGGTCGACGAAGCTTTCTTT.

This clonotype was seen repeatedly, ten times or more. The CDR3 region has the DNA TGTGCCACCAGCGGCCGGAGCATCTGGGGGTTCACAGATACGCAGTATTTT. Amino acids: CATSGRSIWGFTDTQYF. The V gene is TRBV15, the J gene TRBJ2-3; D assignment may be TRBD1 or TRBD2 (5 bases each). The germline V gene has CDR1 LNHNV and CDR2 YYDKDF (reference sequence). The V end lost 5 bases, the J end lost 2 bases, and 20 bases lay between the germline ends. The CDR3 is 17 amino acids.

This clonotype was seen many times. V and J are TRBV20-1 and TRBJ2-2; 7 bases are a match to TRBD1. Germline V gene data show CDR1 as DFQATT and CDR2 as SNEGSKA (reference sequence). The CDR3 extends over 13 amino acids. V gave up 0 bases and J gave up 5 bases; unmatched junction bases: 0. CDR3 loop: CSARDRGTGELFF. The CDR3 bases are TGCAGTGCTAGAGACAGGGGGACCGGGGAGCTGTTTTTT.

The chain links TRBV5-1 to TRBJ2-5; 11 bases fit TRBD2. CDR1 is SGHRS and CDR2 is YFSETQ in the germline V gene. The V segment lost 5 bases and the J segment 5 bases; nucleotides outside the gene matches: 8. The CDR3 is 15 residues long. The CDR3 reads CASRFPGLAEETQYF. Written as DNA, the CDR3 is TGCGCCAGCAGATTCCCGGGACTAGCGGAGGAGACCCAGTACTTC.